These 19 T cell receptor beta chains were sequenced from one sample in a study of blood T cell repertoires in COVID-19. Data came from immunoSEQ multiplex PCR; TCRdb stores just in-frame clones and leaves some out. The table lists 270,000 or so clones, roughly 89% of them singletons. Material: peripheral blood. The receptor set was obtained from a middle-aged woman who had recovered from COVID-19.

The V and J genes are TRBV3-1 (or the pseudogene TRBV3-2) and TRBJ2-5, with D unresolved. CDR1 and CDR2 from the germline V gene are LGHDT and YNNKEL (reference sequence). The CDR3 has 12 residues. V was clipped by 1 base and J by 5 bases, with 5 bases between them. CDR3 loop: CASSQVFETQYF. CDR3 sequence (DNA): TGTGCCAGCAGCCAAGTATTTGAGACCCAGTACTTC.

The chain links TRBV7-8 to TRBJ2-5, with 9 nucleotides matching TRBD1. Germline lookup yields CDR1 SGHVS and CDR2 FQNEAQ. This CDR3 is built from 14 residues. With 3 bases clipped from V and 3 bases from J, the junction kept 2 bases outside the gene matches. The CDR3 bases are TGTGCCAGCAGCTTCTGGACAGGGGAAGAGACCCAGTACTTC. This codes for CASSFWTGEETQYF.

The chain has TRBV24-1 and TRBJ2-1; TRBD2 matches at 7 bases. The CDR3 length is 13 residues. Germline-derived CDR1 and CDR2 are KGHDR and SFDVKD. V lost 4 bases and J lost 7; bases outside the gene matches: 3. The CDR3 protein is CATSDGSGNEQFF. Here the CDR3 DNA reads TGTGCCACCAGTGACGGTAGCGGGAATGAGCAGTTCTTC.

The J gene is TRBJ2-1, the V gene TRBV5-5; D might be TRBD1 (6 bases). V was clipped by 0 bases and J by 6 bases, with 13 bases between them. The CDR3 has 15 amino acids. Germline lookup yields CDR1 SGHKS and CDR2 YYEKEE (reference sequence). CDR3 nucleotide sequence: TGTGCCAGCAGCTTGGGGGTGGTACAGGGCAATGAGCAGTTCTTC. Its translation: CASSLGVVQGNEQFF. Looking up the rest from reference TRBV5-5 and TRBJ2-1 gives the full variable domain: DAGVTQSPTHLIKTRGQQVTLRCSPISGHKSVSWYQQVLGQGPQFIFQYYEKEERGRGNFPDRFSARQFPNYSSELNVNALLLGDSALYLCASSLGVVQGNEQFFGPGTRLTVL.

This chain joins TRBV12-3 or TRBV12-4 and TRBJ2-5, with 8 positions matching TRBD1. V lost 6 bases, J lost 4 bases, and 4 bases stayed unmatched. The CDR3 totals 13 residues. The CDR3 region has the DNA TGTGCCAGCAGCAGGACAGGGCCAGAGACCCAGTACTTC. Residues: CASSRTGPETQYF.

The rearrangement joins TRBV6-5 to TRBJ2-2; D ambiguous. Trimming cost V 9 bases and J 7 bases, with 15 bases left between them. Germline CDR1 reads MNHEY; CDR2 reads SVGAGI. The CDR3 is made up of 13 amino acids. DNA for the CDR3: TGTGCCAGTCACGGCCCCTCGGGCGGGGAGCTGTTTTTT. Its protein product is CASHGPSGGELFF.

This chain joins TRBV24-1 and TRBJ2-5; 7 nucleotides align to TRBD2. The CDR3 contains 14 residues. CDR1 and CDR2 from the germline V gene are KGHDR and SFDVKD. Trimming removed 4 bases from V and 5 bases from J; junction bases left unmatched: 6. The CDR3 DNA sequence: TGTGCCACCAGTGAGGCCGGGAGGTCGGAGACCCAGTACTTC. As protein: CATSEAGRSETQYF.

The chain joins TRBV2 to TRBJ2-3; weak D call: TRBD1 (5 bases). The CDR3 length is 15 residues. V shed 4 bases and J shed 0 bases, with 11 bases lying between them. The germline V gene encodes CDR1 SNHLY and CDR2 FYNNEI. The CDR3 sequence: CASSGVGRSTDTQYF. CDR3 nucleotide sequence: TGTGCCAGCAGTGGGGTGGGGCGGAGCACAGATACGCAGTATTTT. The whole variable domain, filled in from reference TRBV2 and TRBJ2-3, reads EPEVTQTPSHQVTQMGQEVILRCVPISNHLYFYWYRQILGQKVEFLVSFYNNEISEKSEIFDDQFSVERPDGSNFTLKIRSTKLEDSAMYFCASSGVGRSTDTQYFGPGTRLTVL.

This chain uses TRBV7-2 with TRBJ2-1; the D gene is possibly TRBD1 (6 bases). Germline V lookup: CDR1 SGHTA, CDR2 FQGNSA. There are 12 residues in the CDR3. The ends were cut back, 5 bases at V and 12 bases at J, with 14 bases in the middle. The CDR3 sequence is CASSPRQAGQFF. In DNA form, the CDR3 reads TGTGCCAGCAGCCCAAGACAGGCGGGGCAGTTCTTC. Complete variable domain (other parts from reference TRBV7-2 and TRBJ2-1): GAGVSQSPSNKVTEKGKDVELRCDPISGHTALYWYRQSLGQGLEFLIYFQGNSAPDKSGLPSDRFSAERTGGSVSTLTIQRTQQEDSAVYLCASSPRQAGQFFGPGTRLTVL.

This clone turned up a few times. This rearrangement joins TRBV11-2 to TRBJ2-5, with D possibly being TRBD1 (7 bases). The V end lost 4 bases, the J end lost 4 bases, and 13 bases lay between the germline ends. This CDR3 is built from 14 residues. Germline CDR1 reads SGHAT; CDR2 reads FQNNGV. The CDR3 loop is CASSSSGGRETQYF. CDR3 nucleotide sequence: TGTGCCAGCAGCTCGTCAGGGGGGCGAGAGACCCAGTACTTC.

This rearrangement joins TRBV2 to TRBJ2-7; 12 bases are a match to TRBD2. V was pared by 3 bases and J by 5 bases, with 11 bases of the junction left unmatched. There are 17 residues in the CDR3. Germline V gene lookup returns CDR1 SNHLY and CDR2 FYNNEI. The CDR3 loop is CASSESFRTSGDHEQYF. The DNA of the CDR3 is TGTGCCAGCAGTGAGAGTTTTAGGACTAGCGGGGACCACGAGCAGTACTTC.

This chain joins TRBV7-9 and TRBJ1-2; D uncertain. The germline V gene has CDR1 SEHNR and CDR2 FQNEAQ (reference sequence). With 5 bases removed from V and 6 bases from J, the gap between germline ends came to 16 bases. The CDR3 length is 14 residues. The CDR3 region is CASSREPDFNGYTF. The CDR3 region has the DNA TGTGCCAGCAGCCGGGAGCCAGATTTTAATGGCTACACCTTC.

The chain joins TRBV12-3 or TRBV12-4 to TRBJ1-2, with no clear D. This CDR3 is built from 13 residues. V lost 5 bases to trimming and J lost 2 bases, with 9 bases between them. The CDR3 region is CASSPTVNYGYTF. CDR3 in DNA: TGTGCCAGCAGTCCCACGGTCAACTATGGCTACACCTTC.

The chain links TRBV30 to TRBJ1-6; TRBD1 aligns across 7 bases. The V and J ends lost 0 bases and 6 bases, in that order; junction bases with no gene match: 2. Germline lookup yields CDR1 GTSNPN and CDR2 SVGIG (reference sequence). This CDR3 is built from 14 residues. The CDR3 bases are TGTGCCTGGAGTGTTGGGACAGCTAATTCACCCCTCCACTTT. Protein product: CAWSVGTANSPLHF.

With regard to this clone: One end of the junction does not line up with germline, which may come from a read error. The CDR3 DNA is TGTACCAGCAGCTTCGGGGAGTCGGCAATTTCGGAGCAGTTCTTC. This encodes CTSSFGESAISEQFF. The genes are TRBV7-6 and TRBJ2-1, with D possibly TRBD2 on 5 matching bases. CDR3 length: 15 amino acids. Germline assignment: CDR1 SGHVS and CDR2 FNYEAQ.

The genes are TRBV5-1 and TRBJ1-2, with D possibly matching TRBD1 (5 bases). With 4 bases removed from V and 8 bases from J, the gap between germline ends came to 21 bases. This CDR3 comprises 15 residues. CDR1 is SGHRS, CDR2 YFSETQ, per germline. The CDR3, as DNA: TGCGCCAGCAGCCAACCCACGGACAAACAAGGGGGCTACACCTTC. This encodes CASSQPTDKQGGYTF.

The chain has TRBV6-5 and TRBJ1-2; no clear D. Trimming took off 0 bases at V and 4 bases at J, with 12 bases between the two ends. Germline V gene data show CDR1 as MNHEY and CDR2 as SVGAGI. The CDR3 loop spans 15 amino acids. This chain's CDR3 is CASSYSREGGYGYTF. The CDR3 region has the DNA TGTGCCAGCAGTTACTCGAGGGAAGGAGGCTATGGCTACACCTTC.

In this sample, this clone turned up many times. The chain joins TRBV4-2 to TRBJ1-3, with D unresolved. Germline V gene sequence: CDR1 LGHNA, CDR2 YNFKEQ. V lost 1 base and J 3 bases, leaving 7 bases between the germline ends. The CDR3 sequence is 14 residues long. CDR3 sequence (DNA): TGTGCCAGCAGCCAAGCCATACTTGGAAACACCATATATTTT. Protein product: CASSQAILGNTIYF.

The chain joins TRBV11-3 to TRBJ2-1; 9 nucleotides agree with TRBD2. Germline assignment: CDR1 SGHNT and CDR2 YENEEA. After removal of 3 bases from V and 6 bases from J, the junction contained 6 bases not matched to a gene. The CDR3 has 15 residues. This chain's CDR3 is CASSFAGGVRNEQFF. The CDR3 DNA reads TGTGCCAGCAGCTTCGCGGGAGGGGTTCGCAATGAGCAGTTCTTC.